What follows describes a single T cell receptor beta chain. Its specific antigen is unknown. The sample holds no much larger clone one base away, and base qualities are not on file. Ficoll-Paque density gradient centrifugation was the method used to isolate PBMCs. This record belongs to a study of T-cell memory formation after mild COVID-19 listed by TCRdb under 2021. Turning to the overall study: Most TCR sequence clusters were specific to one of the two donors. T-cell clones expanding and contracting after mild COVID-19 in a couple of donors were tracked by longitudinal TCRalpha and TCRbeta repertoire sequencing. The cohort comprised two young, previously healthy adult volunteers, one female and one male.

The sequencer listed for this sample is Illumina NovaSeq 6000. Using 5'RACE with constant-segment primers, TCRalpha and TCRbeta cDNA libraries were constructed, with sample barcodes and unique molecular identifiers added in the process. Trizol reagent was used to extract RNA from every sample. Libraries were amplified in two PCR steps, with a second sample barcode and Illumina TruSeq adapters added in the second step. Libraries were sequenced on an Illumina NovaSeq with 2 x 150 bp paired-end reads. In the original analysis: Reads were demultiplexed and collapsed into UMI-guided consensus sequences with migec v1.2.7. Using mixcr v2.1.11, UMI consensuses were aligned to TRA and TRB V and J templates and then assembled into clonotypes. Expanded or contracted clonotypes were those called significant by both edgeR and NoisET, with noise models trained on biological replicates. For edgeR calls, the cutoffs were a false discovery rate-adjusted p below 0.01 and a log2 fold-change threshold of 1. As an exploratory analysis of dynamics, max-normalized trajectories of the 1000 most abundant clonotypes were examined with PCA combined with hierarchical clustering. The CD4 or CD8 phenotype of responding clones was assigned using the separately sequenced CD4+ and CD8+ repertoires. TCRdb trimmed public reads at Q25 via fastp, called clones via MiXCR and kept in-frame beta chains. Rows merge per CDR3 protein into single entries with the most common DNA and genes. The V and J calls and clone size come from TCRdb's table, not from the authors' own analysis. The sample data list some 290,000 distinct CDR3 sequences, and about a sixth of these were observed just once. The leading ten clones occupy more than 20% of the sample.

The CDR1 and CDR2 encoded by the germline V gene (reference sequence) are DFQATT and SNEGSKA. Spanning cysteine to phenylalanine, the CDR3 consists of 14 amino acids. Only the CDR3 portion is preserved as DNA: 42 bases, with reading frame beginning at the first base. Relative to germline, V is 0 bases shorter and J is 5 bases shorter, with 13 bases between their ends. Here is what the overall study found, with its caveats: The second-wave clones that peaked on day 37 were not confirmed to be SARS-CoV-2 specific. Contracting CD4+ clones were located mainly in the CM and EM memory subsets, whereas CD8+ clones were found to be enriched in EMRA. The study included only a couple of mild cases, and larger cohorts that include severe cases with pre-infection samples were judged to be necessary. Balanced CD4/CD8 phenotypes were observed for clones contracting from day 15 to 85, whereas a bias towards CD4+ was observed for a second wave of clones expanding from day 15 to 37. Some responding clones were found in pre-infection memory, which suggests that pre-existing cross-reactive memory T cells took part in the SARS-CoV-2 response.

This TCR came from a man between 18 and 29 years old who had mild COVID-19 (a few samples of this study predate the infection). The sample titles of this study are shuffled in the database, so cell type and time point are left out; the donor was told from shared clones. This receptor chain uses TRBV20-1 and TRBJ2-5; the D segment might be TRBD1 or TRBD2, since each matches 5 bases. Sample: PBMCs or a T cell subset sorted from them (not recorded which). The nucleotide sequence is given as TGCAGTGCTAGAGAAGGGACCCTCAGGGAGACCCAGTACTTC. This codes for CSAREGTLRETQYF.